What follows are 24 T cell receptor beta chains derived from one specimen sequenced in a study of blood T cell repertoires in COVID-19. Sequencing used immunoSEQ multiplex PCR; TCRdb keeps in-frame clones, though not all of them. This table has roughly 20,000 clones, 87% appearing once. Sequencing input: peripheral blood. These receptors originate from a human donor in a cohort sampled during active COVID-19.

The CDR3 DNA sequence: TGTGCCAGCAGCTTTTTGAGGGCCGAGGAGTTCTTC. This encodes CASSFLRAEEFF. This chain joins TRBV7-2 and TRBJ2-1, with a weak D call TRBD2 (5 bases). The CDR3 consists of 12 residues. CDR1 is SGHTA and CDR2 is FQGNSA in the germline V gene. With 3 bases removed from V and 14 bases from J, the gap between germline ends came to 14 bases.

This clone showed up just a few times. The chain uses TRBV9 and TRBJ2-3; D possibly corresponds to TRBD2 (5 bases). The V end lost 4 bases, the J end lost 6 bases, and 24 bases lay between the germline ends. This CDR3 is 17 amino acids long. The V gene's germline CDR1 is SGDLS and CDR2 YYNGEE. The CDR3 protein is CASSPQDGSDLRDTQYF. As DNA, the CDR3 is TGTGCCAGCAGCCCCCAGGATGGGAGCGACCTGCGGGATACGCAGTATTTT.

This clone was seen only a few times. This chain uses TRBV24-1 with TRBJ2-1; D possibly corresponds to TRBD2 (6 bases). From germline, CDR1 is KGHDR and CDR2 SFDVKD. V lost 5 bases and J 3 bases, leaving 13 bases between the germline ends. The CDR3 runs to 15 residues. CDR3: CATSGGLGDYNEQFF. The CDR3 bases are TGTGCCACCAGTGGGGGACTCGGGGACTACAATGAGCAGTTCTTC.

The chain has TRBV9 and TRBJ2-1; no clear D. The length of the CDR3 is 15 residues. The germline CDR1 and CDR2 sequences are SGDLS and YYNGEE. Trimming removed 3 bases at V and 3 bases at J, with 13 bases between. The CDR3 sequence is CASSGFPRGYNEQFF. The CDR3 DNA follows: TGTGCCAGCAGCGGATTCCCTCGAGGCTACAATGAGCAGTTCTTC.

The chain is built from TRBV28 and TRBJ1-4; D not certain. V lost 5 bases to trimming and J lost 0 bases, with 7 bases between them. The CDR3 has 14 residues. Germline-derived CDR1 and CDR2 are MDHEN and SYDVKM. CDR3 region: CASSPPTTNEKLFF. In DNA form, the CDR3 reads TGTGCCAGCAGTCCCCCTACAACTAATGAAAAACTGTTTTTT.

The rearrangement uses TRBV19 and TRBJ2-1; TRBD2 is a possible D gene (6 bases). Trimming removed 5 bases from V and 5 bases from J, with 16 bases in between. From germline, CDR1 is LNHDA and CDR2 SQIVND (reference sequence). This CDR3 is built from 15 residues. The CDR3 sequence: CASSPRNGGNNEQFF. The CDR3 region has the DNA TGTGCCAGTAGTCCGCGTAACGGGGGAAACAATGAGCAGTTCTTC.

The chain recombines TRBV6-5 with TRBJ2-5; 7 bases match TRBD2. The V gene end was trimmed by 0 bases and the J gene end by 5 bases; junction bases not matched to a gene: 3. Germline V gives CDR1 MNHEY, CDR2 SVGAGI. The CDR3 covers 14 residues. CDR3 residues: CASSYSGGDETQYF. CDR3 nucleotide sequence: TGTGCCAGCAGTTACTCGGGGGGGGACGAGACCCAGTACTTC.

The chain combines TRBV12-3 or TRBV12-4 with TRBJ2-3; D may be TRBD1 (6 bases). Trimming removed 4 bases from V and 4 bases from J, with 9 bases in between. The CDR3 length is 13 residues. CDR3 sequence (DNA): TGTGCCAGCAGTTGGACAGTTTCAGATACGCAGTATTTT. Residues: CASSWTVSDTQYF.

This clone was seen only a few times. V is TRBV9 and J is TRBJ2-5; 7 bases are a match to TRBD1. The germline gives CDR1 SGDLS, CDR2 YYNGEE. J gave up 1 base and V 4 bases, and 4 bases lay outside the gene matches. This CDR3 spans 14 amino acids. The CDR3: CASSPWDSQETQYF. The CDR3 nucleotides are TGTGCCAGCAGCCCATGGGACAGCCAAGAGACCCAGTACTTC.

The rearrangement joins TRBV21-1 to TRBJ2-1; the D segment call TRBD2 is taken from the table without a DNA check. TRBV21-1 is annotated as a pseudogene. This CDR3 contains 18 residues. DNA of the CDR3: TGTGCCAGCAGCAAAGGGAATGGGTTTAGCGGGAGATATCTGGAGCAGTTCTTC. The encoded protein is CASSKGNGFSGRYLEQFF.

To note about this clone: One end of the junction does not line up with germline, which may come from a read error. The chain recombines TRBV6-1 with TRBJ2-1; 7 nucleotides line up with TRBD1. Germline loops: CDR1 MNHNS, CDR2 SASEGT. The CDR3 has 15 amino acids. This CDR3 reads CAISDNRGSSHEQFF. In DNA form, the CDR3 reads TGTGCCATCAGTGACAACAGGGGCTCTTCCCATGAGCAGTTCTTC.

This clone has just one count. The gene calls are TRBV7-2 and TRBJ2-7, with D tentatively TRBD1 (6 bases). The germline V gene encodes CDR1 SGHTA and CDR2 FQGNSA. Trimming stripped 5 bases from V and 3 bases from J, with 14 bases between. The length of the CDR3 is 14 residues. CDR3 sequence (DNA): TGTGCCAGCAGCCCCCCTGGCAGGGGCTACGAGCAGTACTTC. It is translated as CASSPPGRGYEQYF.

V usage is TRBV3-1 (or the pseudogene TRBV3-2) and J usage is TRBJ1-4, with TRBD1 matching over 8 bases. The CDR3 length is 14 residues. Germline trimming cut 6 bases from V and 7 bases from J; bases unmatched to any gene: 7. The germline V gene encodes CDR1 LGHDT and CDR2 YNNKEL (reference sequence). CDR3 protein: CASRKGQASEKLFF. DNA of the CDR3: TGTGCCAGCAGGAAGGGACAGGCTAGTGAAAAACTGTTTTTT.

The genes are TRBV2 and TRBJ2-1; 15 nucleotides agree with TRBD2. This CDR3 is 13 amino acids long. CDR1 is SNHLY and CDR2 is FYNNEI in the germline V gene. The trim removed 11 bases at V and 7 bases at J, leaving 3 bases unmatched. Here the CDR3 reads CAEGTSGRNEQFF. CDR3 DNA: TGTGCCGAGGGGACTAGCGGGAGGAATGAGCAGTTCTTC.

The V gene is TRBV6-2 or TRBV6-3, the J gene TRBJ2-1; D might be TRBD1 (6 bases). CDR1 is MNHEY and CDR2 is SVGEGT in the germline V gene. Trimming removed 0 bases at V and 1 base at J, with 10 bases between. This CDR3 spans 16 amino acids. The CDR3 DNA reads as TGTGCCAGCAGTTACTCAGGGGGAGCGTCCTACAATGAGCAGTTCTTC. Its translation: CASSYSGGASYNEQFF.

V and J are TRBV7-3 and TRBJ2-2; the D is unclear. CDR1 is SGHTA and CDR2 is FQGTGA in the germline V gene. The V end was cut by 5 bases, the J end by 0 bases, with 10 bases between. The CDR3 runs 15 residues. CDR3 residues: CASSLTYSNTGELFF. In DNA form, the CDR3 reads TGTGCCAGCAGCCTGACTTACTCGAACACCGGGGAGCTGTTTTTT.

CDR3 nucleotides: TGTGCCAGCAGCCAAGCTAGTCTAGAGCAGTACTTC. It encodes CASSQASLEQYF. The chain links TRBV14 to TRBJ2-7, with D unclear. Germline-derived CDR1 and CDR2 are SGHDN and FVKESK. Trimming removed 1 base from V and 7 bases from J, with 8 bases in between. The CDR3 is 12 residues long.

The chain employs TRBV18 and TRBJ1-1; D may be TRBD1 (6 bases). The CDR3 length is 17 residues. Trimming took 0 bases from V and 4 from J, leaving 18 bases between them. Germline assignment: CDR1 KGHSH and CDR2 LQKENI. The CDR3: CASSPPGAPHPGTEAFF. Here the CDR3 DNA reads TGTGCCAGCTCACCACCGGGGGCCCCCCACCCTGGCACTGAAGCTTTCTTT. Full variable domain (missing parts from reference TRBV18 and TRBJ1-1): NAGVMQNPRHLVRRRGQEARLRCSPMKGHSHVYWYRQLPEEGLKFMVYLQKENIIDESGMPKERFSAEFPKEGPSILRIQQVVRGDSAAYFCASSPPGAPHPGTEAFFGQGTRLTVV.

The gene calls are TRBV3-1 (or the pseudogene TRBV3-2) and TRBJ2-2; 9 nucleotides agree with TRBD2. J was trimmed by 2 bases and V by 8 bases; bases with no gene match: 6. This CDR3 is 15 amino acids long. CDR1 is LGHDT and CDR2 is YNNKEL in the germline V gene (reference sequence). The CDR3 nucleotides read TGTGCCAGCTCTCTAGCGGGACCTAACACCGGGGAGCTGTTTTTT. It specifies CASSLAGPNTGELFF.

This sequence joins TRBV29-1 and TRBJ2-7, with TRBD2 as a possible D gene (7 bases). CDR3 length: 15 residues. V was shortened by 3 bases and J by 3 bases, with 18 bases between the two germline ends. Germline V lookup: CDR1 SQVTM, CDR2 ANQGSEA. The CDR3 reads CSVDKGGTDNYEQYF. CDR3 DNA: TGCAGCGTTGATAAGGGGGGGACGGACAACTACGAGCAGTACTTC.

The rearrangement uses TRBV7-9 and TRBJ2-7; D gene uncertain. Germline V lookup: CDR1 SEHNR, CDR2 FQNEAQ (reference sequence). This CDR3 comprises 14 residues. V was pared by 1 base and J by 2 bases, with 9 bases between. The CDR3 spells CASSLGGPPYEQYF. DNA of the CDR3: TGTGCCAGCAGCTTAGGTGGCCCACCCTACGAGCAGTACTTC.

The V gene is TRBV3-1 (or the pseudogene TRBV3-2), the J gene TRBJ1-1; TRBD1 matches at 7 bases. The V gene end was trimmed by 0 bases and the J gene end by 8 bases; junction bases not matched to a gene: 6. Germline assignment: CDR1 LGHDT and CDR2 YNNKEL (reference sequence). The CDR3 has 14 amino acids. CDR3 region: CASSQDVRDSEAFF. Here the CDR3 DNA reads TGTGCCAGCAGCCAAGATGTTCGGGACAGCGAAGCTTTCTTT.

The V and J genes are TRBV28 and TRBJ1-3; TRBD1 matches at 7 bases. Germline V gene sequence: CDR1 MDHEN, CDR2 SYDVKM. The trim removed 6 bases at V and 2 bases at J, leaving 4 bases unmatched. The CDR3 spans 14 residues. The CDR3 sequence: CASSQGQPGNTIYF. DNA of the CDR3: TGTGCCAGCAGCCAGGGACAGCCTGGAAACACCATATATTTT.

A note on this clone: Other DNA sequences in this sample translate to the same CDR3. Here the CDR3 reads CASSLAGQGSTDTQYF. DNA for the CDR3: TGCGCCAGCAGCTTGGCGGGTCAGGGTAGCACAGATACGCAGTATTTT. The chain couples TRBV5-1 to TRBJ2-3; perhaps TRBD1 as D (5 bases). The CDR3 is made up of 16 amino acids. Trimming stripped 0 bases from V and 0 bases from J, with 11 bases between. Germline V gene sequence: CDR1 SGHRS, CDR2 YFSETQ.